The clone carrying this TCR beta chain came up many times. Its specificity is unknown. The time point was: newly diagnosed GD, antithyroid drugs for less than 3 months. The TCR library was made from RNA that had been extracted from PBMCs in TRIzol. CDR1 is KGHSH, CDR2 LQKENI, per germline. Trimming removed 0 bases at V and 0 bases at J, with 8 bases between. The CDR3 length is 15 residues. The data belong to a study of regulatory T cells in long-lasting Graves disease. Across the study: Antithyroid drug intake by newly diagnosed Graves' patients had lasted under 3 months.

General study findings and limits: Persistent disease preferred TRBV28, TRBJ1-2 and TRBJ2-5; new disease, TRBV20-1 and TRBJ2-1.

Relying on iRepertoire HTBI primers and Arm-PCR of CDR3 regions, the team built TCR beta libraries. TCRdb reprocessed the multiplex PCR reads via MiXCR and lists one record per CDR3 protein. This table has roughly 420,000 distinct CDR3 sequences, about 16% appearing once. The same data also went into a second study, on T cells in Graves' hyperthyroidism and ophthalmopathy.

This chain links TRBV18 with TRBJ1-1; D might be TRBD1 (5 bases). The sequence came from a young woman with Graves disease. Specimen: peripheral blood mononuclear cells (PBMCs), collected at new diagnosis, from a patient treated with antithyroid drugs. The CDR3: CASSPPQGLNTEAFF. The CDR3, as DNA: TGTGCCAGCTCACCACCGCAGGGCTTGAACACTGAAGCTTTCTTT.